These T cell receptor beta chains were read from a single sample in a study of radiotherapy plus CTLA-4 blockade in lung cancer. Only in-frame clones appear in the TCRdb table, and some are missing; sequencing was by immunoSEQ multiplex PCR. The sample includes roughly 44,000 clones, 88% seen only once; the top ten take 6% to 8.5%. The sequencing used peripheral blood, collected from a patient treated with radiotherapy plus ipilimumab. Every receptor here comes from a human donor with non-small cell lung cancer whose response to radiotherapy plus ipilimumab could not be evaluated. Both conserved end residues are part of each CDR3. D genes are given only for firm matches. Size is stated for part of the rows, as once, few or many counts, or as a class when the clone is expanded.

V: TRBV5-5
J: TRBJ2-5
D: TRBD2
size: -
CDR3: CASSLGLAGIQETQYF
DNA: TGTGCCAGCAGCTTGGGACTAGCGGGGATCCAAGAGACCCAGTACTTC

V: TRBV9
J: TRBJ1-3
D: -
size: -
CDR3: CASSDEGLISGNTIYF
DNA: TGTGCCAGCAGCGACGAGGGACTGATCTCTGGAAACACCATATATTTT

V: TRBV7-2
J: TRBJ2-1
D: TRBD1
size: -
CDR3: CASSGDRGFARLSYNEQFF
DNA: TGTGCCAGTTCCGGGGACAGGGGTTTTGCCCGGCTCTCCTACAATGAGCAGTTCTTC

V: TRBV25-1
J: TRBJ2-7
D: -
size: -
CDR3: CASSEGDSYEQYF
DNA: TGTGCCAGCAGTGAAGGGGACTCCTACGAGCAGTACTTC

V: TRBV18
J: TRBJ2-7
D: -
size: once
CDR3: CASSPPGGPSYEQYF
DNA: TGTGCCAGCTCACCACCGGGGGGGCCCTCCTACGAGCAGTACTTC

V: TRBV13
J: TRBJ1-5
D: -
size: few
CDR3: CASSSRASRGQPQHF
DNA: TGTGCCAGCAGCTCAAGGGCCTCAAGGGGTCAGCCCCAGCATTTT

V: TRBV25-1
J: TRBJ1-1
D: -
size: -
CDR3: CASSERGTEAFF
DNA: TGTGCCAGCAGTGAAAGGGGTACTGAAGCTTTCTTT

V: TRBV6-6
J: TRBJ2-7
D: -
size: -
CDR3: CASRRPGGIYEQYF
DNA: TGTGCCAGCAGACGCCCTGGGGGGATCTACGAGCAGTACTTC

V: TRBV14
J: TRBJ2-7
D: TRBD2
size: -
CDR3: CASSPSGLAREQYF
DNA: TGTGCCAGCAGCCCTTCGGGACTAGCAAGGGAGCAGTACTTC

V: TRBV6-1
J: TRBJ2-7
D: TRBD2
size: -
CDR3: CASSEAGIAGGLYEQYF
DNA: TGTGCCAGCAGTGAAGCGGGCATAGCGGGGGGTCTCTACGAGCAGTACTTC

V: TRBV7-7
J: TRBJ1-1
D: TRBD1
size: -
CDR3: CASSLPFHRGNTEAFF
DNA: TGTGCCAGCAGCTTACCGTTTCACAGGGGGAACACTGAAGCTTTCTTT

V: TRBV6-5
J: TRBJ2-7
D: TRBD1
size: -
CDR3: CASSYSILGGSYEQYF
DNA: TGTGCCAGCAGTTACTCTATTCTAGGGGGCAGCTACGAGCAGTACTTC

V: TRBV15
J: TRBJ2-1
D: TRBD1
size: -
CDR3: CATSRGPVDRGNEQFF
DNA: TGTGCCACCAGCAGAGGTCCTGTGGACAGGGGGAATGAGCAGTTCTTC

V: TRBV2
J: TRBJ1-1
D: TRBD1
size: -
CDR3: CASTSGQHTEAFF
DNA: TGTGCCAGCACCTCGGGACAGCACACTGAAGCTTTCTTT

V: TRBV10-3
J: TRBJ2-1
D: -
size: -
CDR3: CAISTTLTEGNEQFF
DNA: TGTGCCATCAGTACAACATTAACGGAGGGCAATGAGCAGTTCTTC

V: TRBV4-1
J: TRBJ2-1
D: TRBD2
size: -
CDR3: CASGQEGTSGYNEQFF
DNA: TGCGCCAGCGGCCAAGAGGGGACTAGCGGTTACAATGAGCAGTTCTTC

V: TRBV7-9
J: TRBJ2-2
D: -
size: few
CDR3: CASSSDREVVAGTGELFF
DNA: TGTGCCAGCAGCTCCGACAGGGAAGTTGTAGCGGGGACCGGGGAGCTGTTTTTT

V: TRBV10-1
J: TRBJ2-3
D: TRBD2
size: -
CDR3: CASSEASGGHTDTQYF
DNA: TGCGCCAGCAGTGAGGCTAGCGGGGGCCACACAGATACGCAGTATTTT

V: TRBV2
J: TRBJ2-2
D: -
size: -
CDR3: CASSLGVTGELFF
DNA: TGTGCCAGCAGTCTAGGGGTGACCGGGGAGCTGTTTTTT

V: TRBV6-5
J: TRBJ2-7
D: -
size: -
CDR3: CASSLSGTYSSYEQYF
DNA: TGTGCCAGCAGTTTATCCGGGACATATAGCTCCTACGAGCAGTACTTC

V: TRBV6-1
J: TRBJ2-3
D: TRBD2
size: -
CDR3: CASSGQRGGVTDTQYF
DNA: TGTGCCAGCAGTGGCCAACGCGGGGGAGTCACAGATACGCAGTATTTT

V: TRBV5-1
J: TRBJ1-2
D: -
size: -
CDR3: CASRPGQTTYGYTF
DNA: TGCGCCAGCAGACCGGGACAAACTACCTATGGCTACACCTTC

V: TRBV11-2
J: TRBJ2-1
D: -
size: once
CDR3: CASSPLAATGDNEQFF
DNA: TGTGCCAGCAGCCCCTTAGCGGCCACGGGGGACAATGAGCAGTTCTTC

V: TRBV9
J: TRBJ2-1
D: -
size: -
CDR3: CASSVGDSYNEQFF
DNA: TGTGCCAGCAGCGTAGGTGACAGCTACAATGAGCAGTTCTTC

V: TRBV6-6
J: TRBJ1-1
D: -
size: few
CDR3: CASLTGRPNTEAFF
DNA: TGTGCCAGCCTGACCGGCAGGCCGAACACTGAAGCTTTCTTT

V: TRBV5-1
J: TRBJ1-1
D: -
size: -
CDR3: CASSLATGSYGIEAFF
DNA: TGCGCCAGCAGCTTGGCCACGGGGTCTTATGGTATTGAAGCTTTCTTT

V: TRBV6-1
J: TRBJ1-5
D: -
size: few
CDR3: CASTADRSNQPQHF
DNA: TGTGCCAGCACCGCAGATCGTAGCAATCAGCCCCAGCATTTT

V: TRBV7-2
J: TRBJ2-7
D: -
size: -
CDR3: CASSATYMMVGEQYF
DNA: TGTGCCAGCAGCGCGACATACATGATGGTAGGCGAGCAGTACTTC

V: TRBV25-1
J: TRBJ1-3
D: -
size: -
CDR3: CASSESVGGASGNTIYF
DNA: TGTGCCAGCAGTGAATCAGTTGGAGGGGCAAGTGGAAACACCATATATTTT

V: TRBV19
J: TRBJ2-7
D: -
size: -
CDR3: CASSPPETYEQYF
DNA: TGTGCCAGTAGCCCTCCGGAGACCTACGAGCAGTACTTC

V: TRBV10-1
J: TRBJ2-2
D: TRBD1
size: -
CDR3: CAIPTGGKVGRSGELFF
DNA: TGCGCCATCCCGACAGGGGGTAAGGTTGGTAGGAGCGGGGAGCTGTTTTTT

V: TRBV5-1
J: TRBJ2-5
D: -
size: -
CDR3: CASSLIPGAEETQYF
DNA: TGCGCCAGCAGCTTGATACCAGGGGCGGAAGAGACCCAGTACTTC

V: TRBV5-1
J: TRBJ2-7
D: TRBD1
size: -
CDR3: CASSRDSSSYEQYF
DNA: TGCGCCAGCAGCCGGGACAGTAGCTCCTACGAGCAGTACTTC

V: TRBV11-2
J: TRBJ2-1
D: TRBD1
size: -
CDR3: CASSSRAGGAYNEQFF
DNA: TGTGCCAGCAGCTCCCGGGCAGGGGGCGCTTACAATGAGCAGTTCTTC

V: TRBV9
J: TRBJ2-7
D: TRBD2
size: -
CDR3: CASSVEAGRGYEQYF
DNA: TGTGCCAGCAGCGTAGAAGCGGGAAGAGGGTACGAGCAGTACTTC

V: TRBV28
J: TRBJ2-2
D: -
size: -
CDR3: CASSAQTLAGELFF
DNA: TGTGCCAGCAGTGCCCAGACATTAGCCGGGGAGCTGTTTTTT

V: TRBV20-1
J: TRBJ1-1
D: -
size: -
CDR3: CSAVRTEAFF
DNA: TGCAGTGCTGTCCGGACTGAAGCTTTCTTT

V: TRBV5-1
J: TRBJ2-1
D: -
size: -
CDR3: CASSPDTNNEQFF
DNA: TGCGCCAGCAGCCCGGACACCAACAATGAGCAGTTCTTC

V: TRBV7-2
J: TRBJ2-1
D: TRBD2
size: -
CDR3: CASSLRTSGRSEQFF
DNA: TGTGCCAGCAGCTTAAGGACTAGTGGCCGAAGTGAGCAGTTCTTC

V: TRBV28
J: TRBJ2-5
D: TRBD1
size: -
CDR3: CASEQGGQETQYF
DNA: TGTGCCAGCGAACAGGGGGGACAAGAGACCCAGTACTTC

V: TRBV4-1
J: TRBJ2-1
D: TRBD2
size: -
CDR3: CASSQGTSGTYNEQFF
DNA: TGCGCCAGCAGCCAGGGGACTAGCGGGACCTACAATGAGCAGTTCTTC